The source of this T cell receptor beta chain is a study of cytomegalovirus exposure and HLA in healthy donors. Overall study findings and caveats: V segments that were indistinguishable, TRBV6-2 and TRBV6-3 among them, were omitted from analysis. Under in vitro conditions, three CMV-associated chains were confirmed as specific for CMV antigens. Donor immune exposure was known only as CMV serostatus.

Unmatched junction bases numbered 9, after V lost 0 bases and J lost 6 bases. CDR1 and CDR2 from the germline V gene are SGHRS and YFSETQ. The CDR3 has 17 residues. 13 Jbeta primers and 60 Vbeta primers were used for the PCR. This table comes from immunoSEQ multiplex PCR, and its TCRdb copy is limited to in-frame clones, with some not included. This table holds about 110,000 clones, around 83% found once. Comment on this clone: The antigen is not known.

The rearrangement links TRBV5-1 to TRBJ2-1; TRBD2 agrees at 10 bases. The source is a man between 25 and 39 years old in good health and CMV-seropositive. The sequenced material came from PBMCs. CDR3 nucleotides: TGCGCCAGCAGCTTGGGCGTTCGAGCGGGAGGGCCCAATGAGCAGTTCTTC. Its protein product is CASSLGVRAGGPNEQFF.